The sample holds many counts of the clone carrying this T cell receptor beta chain. The data originate from a study of T cell repertoires in cytomegalovirus infection. TCRdb re-analysed the reads in MiXCR, keeping a single row per CDR3 protein. Of 350,000 to 550,000 distinct CDR3 sequences in the sample, about 33% were seen once. V was cut by 4 bases and J by 5 bases, with 15 bases left in between. This CDR3 has 15 amino acids. Germline V gives CDR1 SGHVS, CDR2 FNYEAQ. The sample taken for sequencing was PBMCs. This receptor was taken from a human donor in good health (CMV status not recorded). Some clones in this sample may be carry-over from other donors' samples. The rearrangement uses TRBV7-6 and TRBJ2-1; D may correspond to TRBD1 or TRBD2 (5 bases each). CDR3 nucleotides: TGTGCCAGCAGCTCCCCTTTTGGGACGGACAATGAGCAGTTCTTC. Protein product: CASSSPFGTDNEQFF.